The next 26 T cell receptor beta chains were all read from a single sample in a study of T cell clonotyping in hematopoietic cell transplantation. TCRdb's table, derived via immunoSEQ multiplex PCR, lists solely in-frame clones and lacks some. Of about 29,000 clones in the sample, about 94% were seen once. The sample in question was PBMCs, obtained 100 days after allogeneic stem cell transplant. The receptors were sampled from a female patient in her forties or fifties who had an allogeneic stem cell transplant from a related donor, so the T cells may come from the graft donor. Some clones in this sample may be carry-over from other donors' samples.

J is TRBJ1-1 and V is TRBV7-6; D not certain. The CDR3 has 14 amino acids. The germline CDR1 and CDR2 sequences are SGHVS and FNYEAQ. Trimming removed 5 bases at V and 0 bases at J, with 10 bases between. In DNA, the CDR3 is TGTGCCAGCAGCCTAGGACGGATGAACACTGAAGCTTTCTTT. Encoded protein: CASSLGRMNTEAFF.

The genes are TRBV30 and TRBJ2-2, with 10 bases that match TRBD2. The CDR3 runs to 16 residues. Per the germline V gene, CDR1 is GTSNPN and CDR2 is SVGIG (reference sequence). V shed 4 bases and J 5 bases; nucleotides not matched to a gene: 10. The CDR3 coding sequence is TGTGCCTGGACTGGGCTAGCGGGGGCCTCAACCGGGGAGCTGTTTTTT. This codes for CAWTGLAGASTGELFF.

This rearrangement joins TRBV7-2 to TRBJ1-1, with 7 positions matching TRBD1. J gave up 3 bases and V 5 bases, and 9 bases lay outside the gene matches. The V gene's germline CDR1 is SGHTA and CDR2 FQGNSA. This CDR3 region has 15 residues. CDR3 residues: CASSATGQTYTEAFF. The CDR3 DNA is TGTGCCAGCAGCGCCACGGGACAGACTTACACTGAAGCTTTCTTT.

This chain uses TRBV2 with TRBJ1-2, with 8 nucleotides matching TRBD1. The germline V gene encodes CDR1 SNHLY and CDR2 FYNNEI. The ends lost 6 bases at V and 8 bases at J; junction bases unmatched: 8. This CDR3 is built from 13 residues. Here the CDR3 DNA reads TGTGCCAGCAGAGACCAGGGGGCGCGAGGCTACACCTTC. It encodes CASRDQGARGYTF.

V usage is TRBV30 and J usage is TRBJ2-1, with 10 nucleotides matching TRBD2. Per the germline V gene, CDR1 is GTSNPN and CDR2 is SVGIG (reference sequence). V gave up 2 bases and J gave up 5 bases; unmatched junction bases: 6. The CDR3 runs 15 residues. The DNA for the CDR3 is TGTGCCTGGAGTCGAGGAGCGGGGGGGGACAATGAGCAGTTCTTC. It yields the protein CAWSRGAGGDNEQFF.

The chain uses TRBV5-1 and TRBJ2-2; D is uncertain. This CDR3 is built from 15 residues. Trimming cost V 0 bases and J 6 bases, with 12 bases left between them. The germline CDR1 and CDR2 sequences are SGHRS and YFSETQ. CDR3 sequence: CASSLGQLSAGELFF. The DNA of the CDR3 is TGCGCCAGCAGCTTGGGCCAGTTAAGCGCCGGGGAGCTGTTTTTT.

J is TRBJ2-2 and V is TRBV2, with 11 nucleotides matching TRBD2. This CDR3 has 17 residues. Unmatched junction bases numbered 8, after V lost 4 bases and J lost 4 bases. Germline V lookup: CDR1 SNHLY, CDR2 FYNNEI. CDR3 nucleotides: TGTGCCAGCAGTGGACCGACTAGCGGGATTACCACCGGGGAGCTGTTTTTT. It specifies CASSGPTSGITTGELFF.

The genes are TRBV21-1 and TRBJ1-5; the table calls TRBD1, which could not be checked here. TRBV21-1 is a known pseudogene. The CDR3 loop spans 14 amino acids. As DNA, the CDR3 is TGTGCCAGCAGCAACGAGACAGGGTCACAGCCCCAGCATTTT. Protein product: CASSNETGSQPQHF.

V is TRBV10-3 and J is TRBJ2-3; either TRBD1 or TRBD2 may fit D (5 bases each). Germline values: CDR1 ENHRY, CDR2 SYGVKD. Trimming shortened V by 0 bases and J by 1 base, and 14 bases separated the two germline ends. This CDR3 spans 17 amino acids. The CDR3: CAISESLLPGRTDTQYF. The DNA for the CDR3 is TGTGCCATCAGTGAGTCGTTACTACCGGGGCGCACAGATACGCAGTATTTT.

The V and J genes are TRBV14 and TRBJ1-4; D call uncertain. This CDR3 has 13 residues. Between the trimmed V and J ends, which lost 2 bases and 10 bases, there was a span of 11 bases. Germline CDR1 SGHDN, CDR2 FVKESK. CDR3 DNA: TGTGCCAGCAGCCAAACAGTGGCGGCAAAACTGTTTTTT. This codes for CASSQTVAAKLFF.

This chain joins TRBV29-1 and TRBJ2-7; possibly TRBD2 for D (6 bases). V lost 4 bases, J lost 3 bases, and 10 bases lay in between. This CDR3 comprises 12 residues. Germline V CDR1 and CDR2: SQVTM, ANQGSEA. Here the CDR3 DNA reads TGCAGCGTTGGGAGGGGACGCTACGAGCAGTACTTC. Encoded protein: CSVGRGRYEQYF.

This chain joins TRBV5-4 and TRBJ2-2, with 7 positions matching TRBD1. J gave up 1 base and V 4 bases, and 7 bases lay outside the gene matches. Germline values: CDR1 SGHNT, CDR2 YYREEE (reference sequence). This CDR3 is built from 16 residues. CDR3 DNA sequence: TGTGCCAGCAGCCCCGGGACAGCTTTGAACACCGGGGAGCTGTTTTTT. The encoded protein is CASSPGTALNTGELFF.

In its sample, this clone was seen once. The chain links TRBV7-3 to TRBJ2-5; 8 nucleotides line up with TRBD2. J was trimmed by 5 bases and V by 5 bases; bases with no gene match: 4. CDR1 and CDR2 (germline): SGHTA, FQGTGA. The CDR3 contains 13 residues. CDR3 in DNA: TGTGCCAGCAGCCGGGGGGGTGGCGAGACCCAGTACTTC. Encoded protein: CASSRGGGETQYF.

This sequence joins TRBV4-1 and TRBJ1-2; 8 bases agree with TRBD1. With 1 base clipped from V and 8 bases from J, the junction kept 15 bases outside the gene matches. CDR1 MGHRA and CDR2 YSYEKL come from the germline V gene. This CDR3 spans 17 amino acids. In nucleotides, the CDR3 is TGCGCCAGCAGCCAAGCGATACAGGGGGATCCTATCTGGGGCTACACCTTC. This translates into CASSQAIQGDPIWGYTF.

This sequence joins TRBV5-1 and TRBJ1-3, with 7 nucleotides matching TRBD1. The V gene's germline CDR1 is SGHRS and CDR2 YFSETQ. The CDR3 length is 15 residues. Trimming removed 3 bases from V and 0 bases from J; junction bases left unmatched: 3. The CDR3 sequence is CASSSGQNSGNTIYF. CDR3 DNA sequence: TGCGCCAGCAGCTCGGGACAGAACTCTGGAAACACCATATATTTT.

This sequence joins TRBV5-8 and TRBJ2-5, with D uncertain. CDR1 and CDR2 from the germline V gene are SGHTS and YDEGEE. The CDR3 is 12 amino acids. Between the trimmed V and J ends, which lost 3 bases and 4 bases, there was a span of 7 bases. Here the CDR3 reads CASSYVRETQYF. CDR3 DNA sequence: TGTGCCAGCAGCTATGTACGAGAGACCCAGTACTTC.

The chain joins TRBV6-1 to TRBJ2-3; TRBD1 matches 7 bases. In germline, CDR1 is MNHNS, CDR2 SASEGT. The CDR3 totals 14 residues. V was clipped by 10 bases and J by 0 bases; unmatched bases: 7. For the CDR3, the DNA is TGTGCCACCTCGACAGGGATTAGCACAGATACGCAGTATTTT. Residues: CATSTGISTDTQYF.

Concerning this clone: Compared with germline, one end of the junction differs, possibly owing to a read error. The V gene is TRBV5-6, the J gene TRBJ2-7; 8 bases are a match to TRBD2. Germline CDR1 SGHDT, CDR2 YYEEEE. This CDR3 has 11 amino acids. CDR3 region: CASSLSGSTTF. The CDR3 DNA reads TGTGCCAGCAGCTTGAGCGGGAGCACCACCTTC.

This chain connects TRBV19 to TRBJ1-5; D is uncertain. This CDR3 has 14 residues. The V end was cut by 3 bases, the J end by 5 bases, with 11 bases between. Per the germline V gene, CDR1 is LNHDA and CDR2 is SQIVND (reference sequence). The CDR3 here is CASSILGAHQPQHF. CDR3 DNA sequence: TGTGCCAGTAGTATTCTGGGTGCCCATCAGCCCCAGCATTTT. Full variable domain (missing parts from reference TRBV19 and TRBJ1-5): DGGITQSPKYLFRKEGQNVTLSCEQNLNHDAMYWYRQDPGQGLRLIYYSQIVNDFQKGDIAEGYSVSREKKESFPLTVTSAQKNPTAFYLCASSILGAHQPQHFGDGTRLSIL.

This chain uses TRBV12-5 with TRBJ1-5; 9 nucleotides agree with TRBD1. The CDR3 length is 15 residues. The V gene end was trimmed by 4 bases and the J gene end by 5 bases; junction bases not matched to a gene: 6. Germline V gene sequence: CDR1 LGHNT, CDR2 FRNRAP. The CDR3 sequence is CASGSKDRGDQPQHF. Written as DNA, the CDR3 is TGTGCTAGTGGTTCAAAAGACAGGGGGGATCAGCCCCAGCATTTT.

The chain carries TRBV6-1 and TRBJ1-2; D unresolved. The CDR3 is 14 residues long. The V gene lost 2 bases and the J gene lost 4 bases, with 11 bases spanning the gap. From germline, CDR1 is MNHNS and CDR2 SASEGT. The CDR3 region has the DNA TGTGCCAGCAGTGAAATTGGGCAGGTCTATGGCTACACCTTC. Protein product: CASSEIGQVYGYTF.

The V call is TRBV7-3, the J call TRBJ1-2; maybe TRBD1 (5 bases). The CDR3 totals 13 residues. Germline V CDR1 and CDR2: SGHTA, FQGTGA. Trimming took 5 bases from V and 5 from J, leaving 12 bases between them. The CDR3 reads CASSQAGRYGYTF. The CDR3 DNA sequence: TGTGCCAGCAGCCAAGCAGGGAGGTATGGCTACACCTTC.

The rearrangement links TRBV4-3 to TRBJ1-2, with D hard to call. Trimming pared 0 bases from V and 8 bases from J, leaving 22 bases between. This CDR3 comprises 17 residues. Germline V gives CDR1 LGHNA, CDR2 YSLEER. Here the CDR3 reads CASSQERLGGTDWGYTF. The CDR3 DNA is TGCGCCAGCAGCCAAGAGAGATTAGGAGGAACCGACTGGGGCTACACCTTC.

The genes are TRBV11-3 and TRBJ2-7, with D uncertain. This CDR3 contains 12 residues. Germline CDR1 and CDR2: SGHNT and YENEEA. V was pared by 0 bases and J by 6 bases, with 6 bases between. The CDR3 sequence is CASSLDFGEQYF. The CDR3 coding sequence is TGTGCCAGCAGCTTAGATTTTGGCGAGCAGTACTTC.

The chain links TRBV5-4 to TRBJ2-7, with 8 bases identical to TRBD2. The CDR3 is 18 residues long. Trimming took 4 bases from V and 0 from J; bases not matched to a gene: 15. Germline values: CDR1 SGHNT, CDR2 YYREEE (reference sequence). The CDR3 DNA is TGTGCCAGCAGCCGGAGGACTAGCCTCCGAACTGGCTCCTACGAGCAGTACTTC. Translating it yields CASSRRTSLRTGSYEQYF.

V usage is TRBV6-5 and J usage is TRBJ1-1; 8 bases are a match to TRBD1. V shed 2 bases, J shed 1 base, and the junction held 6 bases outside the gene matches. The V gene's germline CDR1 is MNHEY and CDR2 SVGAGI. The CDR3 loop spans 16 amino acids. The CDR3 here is CASSYRTGRRNTEAFF. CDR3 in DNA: TGTGCCAGCAGTTACCGGACAGGGAGGCGGAACACTGAAGCTTTCTTT.